Detailed here is one TCR beta chain. Its antigen is currently unknown. This sample stems from a study of response to subunit inactivated influenza vaccine. Study outcomes and limitations: Each seasonal flu vaccination may recruit only limited new T cells, authors suggested.

J was trimmed by 2 bases and V by 7 bases; bases with no gene match: 8. This CDR3 spans 15 amino acids. The V gene's germline CDR1 is ENHRY and CDR2 SYGVKD. In TCRdb, the RT-PCR reads were re-called with MiXCR into one record per CDR3 protein. The repertoire consists of 860,000 or so distinct CDR3 sequences, with 21% occurring once and the leading ten covering roughly a tenth. This sequence originates from a man in his fifties or sixties who received an inactivated influenza vaccine. The sample in question was PBMCs from blood, obtained about 5 days after vaccination. V usage is TRBV10-3 and J usage is TRBJ1-3, with 7 nucleotides matching TRBD1. The DNA for the CDR3 is TGTGCCATCACTACGGGACAGTCCCCTGGAAACACCATATATTTT. This gives the protein CAITTGQSPGNTIYF.